The clone carrying this T cell receptor (beta chain) was recorded only once. This record comes from a study of cytomegalovirus exposure and HLA in healthy donors. Researchers ran the PCR with 60 Vbeta and 13 Jbeta primers. TCRdb's table, derived via immunoSEQ multiplex PCR, lists solely in-frame clones and lacks some. The sample lists tens of thousands of clones, under 90% occurring once. The germline CDR1 and CDR2 sequences are SGHNT and YYREEE (reference sequence). This CDR3 is built from 13 residues. Trimming at V came to 2 bases and at J to 4 bases, leaving 2 bases not matched to a gene. The sequenced sample consisted of PBMCs. This TCR was sampled from a man between 45 and 60 years old in good health and CMV-seronegative. The J gene is TRBJ2-5, the V gene TRBV5-4, with 7 bases that match TRBD2. The CDR3 sequence: CASSFGGTETQYF. DNA for the CDR3: TGTGCCAGCAGCTTCGGGGGGACAGAGACCCAGTACTTC.